This TCR beta chain was obtained from a study of CD8 T cells in ankylosing spondylitis. Whole-study findings and limits: There was a TCR beta motif, made of fewer than 10 highly homologous variants, that appeared characteristic of ankylosing spondylitis blood. In synovial fluid and blood from reactive arthritis, some motif variants were previously reported.

Quantitative 5'-RACE was performed with molecular barcodes, and it yielded the TCR beta libraries. From the 5' RACE reads, TCRdb called clonotypes with MiXCR, one entry per CDR3 protein. The data show 150,000 to 250,000 distinct CDR3 sequences, about 13% seen once. On this clonotype: The antigen is unknown.

V lost 3 bases to trimming and J lost 4 bases, with 10 bases between them. The CDR3 sequence is 14 residues long. The clonotype was recovered from a male donor with ankylosing spondylitis or in good health (not recorded which). What was sequenced was blood, either unsorted or a sorted T cell fraction (not recorded which). The rearrangement joins TRBV12-3 or TRBV12-4 to TRBJ1-5; tentatively, D is TRBD1 (5 bases). The CDR3 DNA reads as TGTGCCAGCAGTTTTTTTTCAGGGAATCAGCCCCAGCATTTT. Residues: CASSFFSGNQPQHF.